This entry is about one T cell receptor beta chain. What antigen it recognizes has not been identified. Per-base qualities were not stored, and no clone one base away is much larger. The sample's time point label is to be understood as: cells obtained before transplantation from donor or recipient. CD3+CD4+ and CD3+CD8+ populations were FACS-sorted from unstimulated pre-transplant donor and recipient cells taken from spleen or lymph nodes. Library construction relied on the immunoSEQ multiplex PCR assay. For most patients, genomic DNA was isolated with the Qiagen DNeasy Blood and Tissue Kit and sent frozen to Adaptive Biotechnologies for TCR sequencing. For most patients, genomic DNA was subjected to high-throughput TCR-beta CDR3 sequencing by Adaptive Biotechnologies. Concerning the study's data processing: Adaptive's ImmunoSEQ software was the source of the TCR sequencing data for 18 patients, while a few other patients were processed with MiXCR and VDJtools. To correct CD4 versus CD8 sorting errors, any sequence found in both subsets at a frequency ratio below 5:1 was removed. CDR3 nucleotide sequences shared by donor and recipient were removed because the origin of these sequences could not be assigned. At least 2-fold expansion over unstimulated cells and a minimum CFSE-low frequency of 0.002% (template counts) or 0.001% (read counts) were required for clones to be classified as alloreactive. Clones detected in sequenced pre-transplant spleen, lymph node, or MLR CFSE-low populations of the donor or recipient were defined as mappable. The cumulative frequency of alloreactive clones was calculated as a percentage of all sequences, weighted by copy number. TCRdb mirrors the immuneACCESS table, restricted to in-frame sequences. Some clones are absent from its copies; in checked studies, under half trace to an unresolved V gene, and the reason for the others is unknown. The DNA gave D and trimming, while V, J and clone size come from that table. Recorded for this sample are about 130,000 clones; nearly 95% of them occurred a single time. The top ten hold about 0.18% of the sample.

This specimen belongs to a study of graft-versus-host responses after intestinal transplantation (dated by TCRdb to about 2021). Concerning the study at large: Recipients received multivisceral, liver-intestinal, or isolated intestinal transplants. Every recipient was given anti-thymocyte globulin induction, followed by about 3 years of maintenance tacrolimus and steroids. Bulk TCR-beta CDR3 sequencing was used to track graft-versus-host and host-versus-graft alloreactive T cell clones in the graft, circulation and bone marrow after intestinal transplantation. Alloreactive clones were identified by sequencing pre-transplant mixed lymphocyte reaction products and comparing these products with unstimulated pre-transplant donor and recipient T cells. A cohort of more than 20 intestinal transplant recipients, including one retransplant, was enrolled, and a few patients lacking pretransplant specimens were excluded. A peak of at least 4% donor T cells among recipient peripheral blood mononuclear cells was the definition used for donor T cell macrochimerism. Instead of going to the commercial service, samples from a few later patients were sequenced in-house on an Illumina MiSeq and processed with MiXCR.

Results and caveats for the whole study, not just this receptor: The conclusions were limited by the relatively low number and heterogeneity of the intestinal transplant patients. GvH clones turned up in recipient bone marrow, with some appearing earlier in ileal mucosa or blood, a pattern consistent with an intestinal mucosal origin. Peak levels of circulating GvH clones were associated with declines in HvG clones early after transplant. In the allografts of patients with donor T cell macrochimerism, GvH to HvG T cell clonal ratios were high.

The clonotype comes from a human donor who received an intestinal transplant. The sample in question was unstimulated CD4+ T cells sorted from spleen or lymph node cells, obtained before intestinal transplant.

The bases are TGTGCCAGCAGTTTAAATACCTACGAGCAGTACTTC. It translates to CASSLNTYEQYF. Rearrangement joined TRBV6-5 to TRBJ2-7; the D gene cannot be named for sure. The trim is 4 bases for V and 2 bases for J, with a gap of 6 bases between the germline ends. CDR1 MNHEY and CDR2 SVGAGI are derived from the germline V gene. The CDR3 has 12 amino acids, counting the end cysteine and phenylalanine. The CDR3 DNA has 36 bases and is translated from base 1.